What follows is one T cell receptor beta chain and its context. The clone's antigen remains unknown. Base-call qualities are not available, and no considerably larger clone is one nucleotide away. The sample belongs to a study of cytomegalovirus exposure and HLA in healthy donors (dated by TCRdb to the late 2010s). Study-wide context: According to a later analysis, one platform produced both the 120 validation repertoires and the roughly 640 repertoires of the first cohort. To predict cytomegalovirus infection status, the study brought together high-throughput TCR immunosequencing, statistical association of individual TCRs with disease status, and machine learning. In addition to the first cohort of approximately 650 subjects, a separate validation cohort of 120 different subjects was used. The study aimed to test whether cataloging public T cell receptors could reveal signatures of past pathogen exposure. Overall study outcomes, separate from this receptor: It was suggested by the authors that the approach could potentially be generalized to other disease states and immunological phenotypes. Most TCR sequences were seen in very few donors, while some public TCRs were found in many individuals. The validation cohort had no HLA typing available for a later analysis, so co-occurrence within that cohort was assessed over all 120 or so repertoires. The study listed 150 to 200 TCR beta chains as associated with cytomegalovirus. A later analysis found that TCRs clustered in the first cohort also tended to co-occur in the 110 or so validation repertoires, with 94% of cluster scores above 0. In vitro tests confirmed that a few of the cytomegalovirus-associated TCR beta chains recognize cytomegalovirus antigens. The classifier was reported to diagnose cytomegalovirus status with high specificity and sensitivity in both the original cohort and the validation cohort.

Separate from the approximately 730-subject first cohort, the validation cohort of roughly 120 subjects was the group to which the donors belonged. The library was produced with the immunoSEQ multiplex PCR assay. On the study's bioinformatics: A statistical classification framework was built for diagnosing cytomegalovirus status from the catalog of TCR beta chain sequences. Held by TCRdb, this immuneACCESS table contains in-frame sequences only and omits some clones. Under half of the omission traces to an unresolved V gene where checked; the cause of the rest is unknown. V, J and clone size are taken as reported in that table, and D and trimming were inferred from the DNA itself. The sample has about 160,000 clones on record, 84% of them singletons. The ten top clones hold 9.5% to 13% of the sample. Here V drops 5 bases and J drops 2 bases, and the junction holds 4 bases not matched to any gene. CDR1 and CDR2, per the germline V gene (reference sequence), are MNHEY and SMNVEV. From cysteine to phenylalanine, the CDR3 is 14 amino acids long. Only CDR3 DNA remains: 42 bases, in frame from the first base.

The receptor chain draws on TRBV27 and TRBJ2-7; TRBD1 aligns with 9 central bases. Sequenced material: PBMCs. The sequence derives from a man younger than 45 in good health and CMV-seropositive. The CDR3 region has the sequence CASSKGDRAYEQYF. The nucleotide sequence is given as TGTGCCAGCAGTAAAGGGGACAGGGCCTACGAGCAGTACTTC.